This note documents a single T cell receptor beta chain sequence. What it recognizes is unknown. The data were obtained in a study of T cell responses to AZD1222 COVID-19 vaccine. Using immunoSEQ multiplex PCR, the repertoire was profiled, and TCRdb retains in-frame clones only, with some absent. This table has 100,000 to 150,000 clones, about 82% appearing once. Overall study results and limits: Only a handful of AZD1222 recipients, several in all, had baseline seropositivity.

J lost 4 bases, V lost 2 bases, and 13 bases had no gene match. Germline assignment: CDR1 SGHDT and CDR2 YYEEEE. The CDR3 is 18 residues long. The TCR originated in an adult in good health. The sequencing here drew on peripheral blood, taken on day 0 of AZD1222 vaccination. The rearrangement joins TRBV5-6 to TRBJ1-3, with 9 bases that match TRBD1. The CDR3 region has the DNA TGTGCCAGCAGCTTTTGGTACAGGGGGCAACATCCCGGAAACACCATATATTTT. Its protein is CASSFWYRGQHPGNTIYF.